This record concerns one TCR beta chain sequence. Its antigen is unidentified. Isolation per sample recovered at least 7 million PBMCs. Germline CDR1 and CDR2: KGHDR and SFDVKD. V shed 2 bases and J shed 3 bases, with 13 bases lying between them. This CDR3 has 15 residues. This entry belongs to a study of blood T cells in healthy people across ages. Background on the study: Capture by template switching was about one barcoded beta molecule per two T cells.

With a J-beta primer mix and a sample-barcoded 5' primer, a second PCR ran about 6 to 11 cycles. Tags on each cDNA molecule came from a template-switch adaptor with 12 random nucleotides. TCRdb re-derived calls from the 5' RACE reads in MiXCR, one entry per CDR3 protein. The sample consists of around 970,000 distinct CDR3 sequences, approximately 50% of them appearing once. Notes on the study in general: Across the age range, TCR beta diversity per million T cells fell in a roughly linear way.

Sequencing was carried out using blood. The chain employs TRBV24-1 and TRBJ2-7; possibly TRBD1 or TRBD2 for D (5 bases each). The clonotype was recovered from a woman in her sixties or seventies in good health. CDR3 nucleotide sequence: TGTGCCACCAGTGATTCGGCAGGGAGTCACTACGAGCAGTACTTC. It translates to CATSDSAGSHYEQYF.